These T cell receptor beta chains were read from a single sample in a study of T cells in Graves' hyperthyroidism and ophthalmopathy. MiXCR, applied by TCRdb to the multiplex PCR reads, yields one record per CDR3 protein. This table holds around 560,000 distinct CDR3 sequences, over 15% found once. The sequencing sample was made of blood. The source of these receptors is a woman aged 18 to 35 with Graves' hyperthyroidism. CDR3s include the opening cysteine and the closing phenylalanine or tryptophan. The order of the fields is J gene, clone size, V gene, D gene, CDR3 protein, CDR3 DNA. A D gene is named only where the DNA matches it firmly. Part of the rows lack a size; the others show once, few, many or a class for expanded clones.

TRBJ1-1	many	TRBV6-1	-	CASSEEGGKNTEAFF	TGTGCCAGCAGTGAAGAAGGAGGGAAAAACACTGAAGCTTTCTTT
TRBJ2-1	-	TRBV24-1	-	CATSGPDSLYNEQFF	TGTGCCACCAGTGGCCCGGACAGTCTATACAATGAGCAGTTCTTC
TRBJ2-1	many	TRBV2	TRBD2	CASSLLAAYNEQFF	TGTGCCAGCAGTTTACTAGCGGCCTACAATGAGCAGTTCTTC
TRBJ2-1	few	TRBV9	TRBD2	CASSLASGGASYNEQFF	TGTGCCAGCAGCCTAGCTAGCGGGGGGGCTTCCTACAATGAGCAGTTCTTC
TRBJ2-3	-	TRBV7-9	TRBD1	CASSLLSQGAGDTQYF	TGTGCCAGCAGCTTACTCTCACAGGGGGCGGGAGATACGCAGTATTTT
TRBJ2-4	many	TRBV20-1	TRBD2	CSARASGSGNIQYF	TGCAGTGCTAGAGCGAGCGGGAGCGGGAACATTCAGTACTTC
TRBJ2-7	few	TRBV19	TRBD2	CASRSPSGRYEQYF	TGTGCCAGTAGGTCGCCTAGCGGGAGGTACGAGCAGTACTTC
TRBJ1-4	-	TRBV20-1	-	CSASQGTTNEKLFF	TGCAGTGCCTCCCAGGGGACGACTAATGAAAAACTGTTTTTT
TRBJ2-7	-	TRBV24-1	-	CATSDPRGGQVYEQYF	TGTGCCACCAGTGACCCAAGGGGGGGGCAAGTCTACGAGCAGTACTTC
TRBJ2-5	few	TRBV5-5	-	CASSSDRFGTQYF	TGTGCCAGCAGCTCAGACAGGTTTGGGACCCAGTACTTC
TRBJ1-4	-	TRBV20-1	-	CSASARGDSNEKLFF	TGCAGTGCTAGCGCCAGAGGGGACTCTAATGAAAAACTGTTTTTT
TRBJ2-3	many	TRBV30	-	CAWGRYPAGTDTQYF	TGTGCCTGGGGCCGGTACCCCGCCGGCACAGATACGCAGTATTTT
TRBJ2-1	few	TRBV11-3	-	CASSFWTPGSYNEQFF	TGTGCCAGCAGCTTTTGGACCCCAGGATCCTACAATGAGCAGTTCTTC
TRBJ1-5	-	TRBV7-8	-	CASSLSAGPLKPQHF	TGTGCCAGCAGCTTAAGTGCAGGGCCCCTGAAGCCCCAGCATTTT
TRBJ2-5	-	TRBV4-3	-	CASSQTFLPVRGGKETQYF	TGCGCCAGCAGCCAAACTTTCCTTCCGGTTCGAGGGGGGAAGGAGACCCAGTACTTC
TRBJ2-1	-	TRBV19	-	CASSIGRLYNEQFF	TGTGCCAGTAGTATTGGCAGGTTGTACAATGAGCAGTTCTTC
TRBJ2-1	-	TRBV4-1	TRBD2	CASSQLGLAGGWEQFF	TGCGCCAGCAGCCAACTCGGACTAGCGGGAGGCTGGGAGCAGTTCTTC
TRBJ1-3	-	TRBV7-9	-	CARSRNTIYF	TGTGCCAGGTCACGGAACACCATATATTTT
TRBJ2-2	-	TRBV27	-	CASSDRTGVPGELFF	TGTGCCAGCAGTGATCGAACAGGTGTACCCGGGGAGCTGTTTTTT
TRBJ1-2	few	TRBV7-2	TRBD1	CASTPTRTGSVDNGYTF	TGTGCCAGCACTCCTACCCGGACAGGGTCGGTTGATAACGGCTACACCTTC
TRBJ2-3	-	TRBV5-1	TRBD1	CASSWTGGYTTDTQYF	TGCGCCAGCAGCTGGACAGGGGGCTATACGACAGATACGCAGTATTTT
TRBJ1-3	-	TRBV7-6	TRBD1	CASSLTGTGTGNTIYF	TGTGCCAGCAGCTTAACCGGGACAGGGACTGGAAACACCATATATTTT
TRBJ2-3	-	TRBV29-1	TRBD2	CSVEEAGGPTDTQYF	TGCAGCGTTGAAGAGGCGGGAGGGCCCACAGATACGCAGTATTTT
TRBJ2-5	-	TRBV11-3	TRBD2	CASSLDPRLAGVLRETQYF	TGTGCCAGCAGCTTAGACCCCCGACTAGCGGGGGTATTAAGGGAGACCCAGTACTTC
TRBJ2-7	-	TRBV19	TRBD1	CASSIGRGTYEQYF	TGTGCCAGTAGTATCGGCAGGGGGACCTACGAGCAGTACTTC
TRBJ1-1	-	TRBV6-2/TRBV6-3	-	CASSRRVWTEAFF	TGTGCCAGCAGCCGGAGGGTTTGGACTGAAGCTTTCTTT
TRBJ2-7	many	TRBV6-1	-	CASSVTDYEQYF	TGTGCCAGCAGTGTAACAGATTACGAGCAGTACTTC
TRBJ2-2	few	TRBV20-1	-	CSAGGRGATGELFF	TGCAGTGCTGGAGGCAGGGGCGCGACCGGGGAGCTGTTTTTT
TRBJ2-7	many	TRBV7-9	TRBD1	CASSPSPGTGRYEQYF	TGTGCCAGCAGCCCATCACCCGGGACAGGTCGGTACGAGCAGTACTTC
TRBJ1-2	-	TRBV28	TRBD1	CASSPPDRGGYTF	TGTGCCAGCAGTCCACCGGACAGGGGCGGCTACACCTTC
TRBJ1-4	many	TRBV6-1	-	CASRRTAEKLFF	TGTGCCAGCAGAAGGACAGCAGAAAAACTGTTTTTT
TRBJ1-6	few	TRBV29-1	TRBD1	CSVAMTGNSPLHF	TGCAGCGTTGCAATGACAGGGAATTCACCCCTCCACTTT
TRBJ2-7	few	TRBV29-1	-	CSVELGEQYF	TGCAGCGTTGAACTGGGCGAGCAGTACTTC
TRBJ1-2	many	TRBV9	-	CASSDRDARYGYTF	TGTGCCAGCAGCGACCGGGACGCACGCTATGGCTACACCTTC
TRBJ2-3	-	TRBV12-3/TRBV12-4	TRBD2	CASSGLTSGEGDTQYF	TGTGCCAGCAGTGGTCTGACTAGCGGGGAAGGAGATACGCAGTATTTT
TRBJ1-2	many	TRBV7-2	TRBD1	CASSLDRGPQYGYTF	TGTGCCAGCAGCCTCGACAGGGGGCCCCAGTATGGCTACACCTTC
TRBJ1-1	-	TRBV6-5	-	CASSYSNREAFF	TGTGCCAGCAGTTACTCAAACAGGGAAGCTTTCTTT
TRBJ2-7	once	TRBV13	TRBD2	CASSLRSSGGTEQYF	TGTGCCAGCAGCTTGAGGTCTAGCGGGGGTACCGAGCAGTACTTC
TRBJ2-7	many	TRBV10-2	-	CASSQRGYEQYF	TGCGCCAGCAGTCAACGCGGCTACGAGCAGTACTTC
TRBJ2-7	many	TRBV12-3/TRBV12-4	TRBD2	CASSFREGASGVLRPSYEQYF	TGTGCCAGCAGTTTTAGGGAAGGGGCTAGCGGGGTCTTGCGTCCCTCCTACGAGCAGTACTTC
TRBJ2-3	many	TRBV7-3	TRBD2	CASSLLGTTTDTQYF	TGTGCCAGCAGCTTACTTGGGACTACCACAGATACGCAGTATTTT
TRBJ2-3	many	TRBV7-2	-	CASSLVPTGTQYF	TGTGCCAGCAGCTTAGTCCCAACCGGTACGCAGTATTTT
TRBJ2-1	-	TRBV20-1	-	CSAHSGARSYNEQFF	TGCAGTGCCCATAGTGGGGCCCGAAGCTACAATGAGCAGTTCTTC
TRBJ1-2	many	TRBV5-6	-	CASSLSGLMGGEYGYTF	TGTGCCAGCAGCTTGAGCGGTTTGATGGGGGGCGAATATGGCTACACCTTC
TRBJ2-7	many	TRBV28	TRBD1	CASSLMGQGRLEQYF	TGTGCCAGCAGTTTAATGGGACAGGGACGCCTCGAGCAGTACTTC
TRBJ1-2	-	TRBV5-1	TRBD1	CASSLIQGNGYTF	TGCGCCAGCAGCTTGATACAGGGGAATGGCTACACCTTC
TRBJ1-1	few	TRBV10-3	-	CAMTRDLNTEAFF	TGTGCCATGACGAGGGATTTGAACACTGAAGCTTTCTTT
TRBJ2-1	once	TRBV6-1	-	CASTIEQAINNEQFF	TGTGCCAGCACGATAGAACAGGCCATTAACAATGAGCAGTTCTTC
TRBJ1-1	many	TRBV29-1	-	CSVVVGGVGTEAFF	TGCAGCGTTGTCGTGGGGGGCGTGGGAACTGAAGCTTTCTTT
TRBJ2-5	few	TRBV6-1	-	CASSTGFETQYF	TGTGCCAGCAGTACAGGGTTCGAGACCCAGTACTTC